Listed below are T cell receptor beta chains from one sample, sequenced in a study of early T cells in non-severe SARS-CoV-2 infection. TCRdb re-called the 5' RACE reads with MiXCR, one entry per CDR3 protein. This repertoire shows tens of thousands of distinct CDR3 sequences, 7.9% found once; its top ten account for under 15%. This specimen consisted of whole blood, obtained at baseline. The origin of the receptors is an adult who was a healthcare worker with PCR-confirmed SARS-CoV-2 infection or an uninfected control (not recorded which). Each CDR3 is given without its conserved first and last residue. The D gene is left open where the match is weak. Clone size is shown for a subset of rows, as once, few, many or a class of expanded clone.

.	TRBV3-1	13	TRBJ1-3	few	ASSRRMTSGNTIY
.	TRBV5-1	12	TRBJ1-5	few	ASSLEGRNQPQH
.	TRBV5-1	12	TRBJ1-2	.	ASSLAQGKDGYT
.	TRBV29-1	9	TRBJ2-5	.	SVALGETQY
TRBD1	TRBV11-3	15	TRBJ2-1	.	ASSLDGTDFSYNEQF
TRBD2	TRBV29-1	11	TRBJ2-1	many	SAKRGGYNEQF
.	TRBV3-1	12	TRBJ1-4	.	ASRSALTNEKLF
TRBD2	TRBV13	12	TRBJ2-1	medium-sized	ASSQEGGNYEQF
.	TRBV5-6	13	TRBJ1-4	.	ASSLRQLGGEKLF
.	TRBV20-1	12	TRBJ2-2	many	SAGHGGNTGELF
TRBD1	TRBV11-2	13	TRBJ2-1	.	ASSFTGDNYNEQF
TRBD2	TRBV15	14	TRBJ2-1	.	ATSRVVGTTYNEQF
.	TRBV6-5	14	TRBJ2-7	.	ASSYLGAGARYEQY
.	TRBV7-6	13	TRBJ2-7	many	ASSLESGVAYEQY
TRBD2	TRBV7-6	15	TRBJ2-7	many	ASSPGTSGGLGDEQY
.	TRBV12-3/TRBV12-4	11	TRBJ1-1	medium-sized	ASSLGPNTEAF
.	TRBV7-9	11	TRBJ2-2	.	ASSPFSAGELF
.	TRBV3-1	12	TRBJ2-5	many	ASSDRQAALTQY
TRBD2	TRBV20-1	13	TRBJ2-3	few	SASLLAGGRDTQY
.	TRBV10-3	11	TRBJ1-4	many	AITDGVAEKLF
.	TRBV7-9	10	TRBJ2-1	many	ASSLLKNEQF
TRBD2	TRBV19	17	TRBJ2-2	many	ASRDRGLAGGWNTGELF
.	TRBV2	12	TRBJ2-7	.	ASSETAKSYEQY
.	TRBV5-1	9	TRBJ1-3	.	ASRSGNTIY
.	TRBV7-2	12	TRBJ2-5	.	ASSLWGTEETQY
TRBD2	TRBV6-4	13	TRBJ2-3	.	ASRTSSGETDTQY
TRBD1	TRBV10-1	17	TRBJ1-3	many	ASTEVPGQGSLSGNTIY
.	TRBV6-1	12	TRBJ1-5	many	ASSLGGFYQPQH
TRBD2	TRBV12-3/TRBV12-4	15	TRBJ2-1	many	ASSLDLGRGTYNEQF
.	TRBV7-6	14	TRBJ2-1	many	ASSYGGTASYNEQF
.	TRBV11-2	11	TRBJ2-7	many	ASSWGSAYEQY
.	TRBV5-6	14	TRBJ2-5	many	ASSLGGREYQETQY
.	TRBV7-2	10	TRBJ1-2	few	ASSLDSRGYT
.	TRBV5-1	12	TRBJ2-1	.	ASSPGTSYNEQF
.	TRBV7-9	14	TRBJ1-1	many	ASSLYLGAPNTEAF
.	TRBV12-3/TRBV12-4	16	TRBJ2-6	many	ASSLDGILDSGANVLT